A single sample gave rise to the 2 T cell receptor beta chains below, sequenced in a study of shared clonotypes between healthy human individuals. TCRdb keeps only in-frame clones here, not all; method: immunoSEQ multiplex PCR. The table shows fewer than 650,000 clones, with approximately 80% occurring only once. The source material was PBMCs. These receptors were obtained from a woman aged 40-49 years in good health. Some clones in this sample may be carry-over from other donors' samples.

About this clone itself: Additional DNA sequences in this sample encode the identical CDR3. The V gene is TRBV30, the J gene TRBJ2-1; TRBD2 aligns across 9 bases. Germline V gene lookup returns CDR1 GTSNPN and CDR2 SVGIG (reference sequence). This CDR3 spans 13 amino acids. With V trimmed by 0 bases and J by 7 bases, 1 base remained unmatched. The CDR3 sequence is CAWSVGLANEQFF. The CDR3 coding sequence is TGTGCCTGGAGTGTAGGACTAGCGAATGAGCAGTTCTTC.

The chain links TRBV4-1 to TRBJ1-5; D is uncertain. The CDR3 has 14 residues. V gave up 2 bases and J gave up 9 bases, with 14 bases separating them. Germline values: CDR1 MGHRA, CDR2 YSYEKL. CDR3 loop: CASSQFSALRPQHF. CDR3 nucleotides: TGCGCCAGCAGCCAATTCTCGGCCCTCCGGCCCCAGCATTTT.